A single sample is the source of the 12 T cell receptor beta chains below, sequenced in a study of beta chain features in type 1 diabetes. Expressed TCRB transcripts were sequenced because the isolated RNA had all been reverse transcribed beforehand. The assay was immunoSEQ multiplex PCR, and TCRdb's table has in-frame clones only and misses some. The sample lists about 620,000 clones, around a sixth occurring once. Input material: naive CD4+ T cells from blood. The origin of the receptors is a man between 18 and 29 years old in good health.

This clone has a handful of counts. Other DNA sequences in the same sample also yield this CDR3. This chain uses TRBV29-1 with TRBJ1-1; D gene ambiguous. With 3 bases removed from V and 2 bases from J, the gap between germline ends came to 7 bases. The germline gives CDR1 SQVTM, CDR2 ANQGSEA. The CDR3 is made up of 12 amino acids. CDR3 in amino acids: CSVDWGNTEAFF. CDR3 sequence (DNA): TGCAGCGTTGACTGGGGAAACACTGAAGCTTTCTTT.

CDR3 DNA sequence: TGTGCCAGCGGAAGCAATTCCTACGAGCAGTACTTC. Its protein product is CASGSNSYEQYF. The chain uses TRBV14 and TRBJ2-7; D is unclear. CDR1 SGHDN and CDR2 FVKESK come from the germline V gene. The CDR3 has 12 amino acids. The V end was cut by 8 bases, the J end by 1 base, with 9 bases between.

The chain recombines TRBV4-3 with TRBJ1-2; TRBD1 might be the D (6 bases). The CDR3 has 14 residues. CDR1 is LGHNA, CDR2 YSLEER, per germline. The V end was cut by 0 bases, the J end by 5 bases, with 10 bases between. CDR3 in amino acids: CASSQDGRGYGYTF. Here the CDR3 DNA reads TGCGCCAGCAGCCAAGATGGCAGGGGATATGGCTACACCTTC.

In nucleotides, the CDR3 is TGTGCCACCAGCAAGGCCACAGATACGCAGTATTTT. Translation gives CATSKATDTQYF. The rearrangement links TRBV15 to TRBJ2-3; no reliable D call. Germline loops: CDR1 LNHNV, CDR2 YYDKDF (reference sequence). The germline V and J ends were trimmed by 4 bases and 2 bases, with 4 bases remaining between them. The CDR3 consists of 12 residues.

There are a few counts of this clone. V usage is TRBV6-6 and J usage is TRBJ1-6; D not resolved. Germline CDR1 is MNHNY and CDR2 is SVGAGI (reference sequence). The length of the CDR3 is 11 residues. The V end was cut by 6 bases, the J end by 10 bases, with 7 bases between. The CDR3 loop reads CASSADSPLHF. The DNA for the CDR3 is TGTGCCAGCAGCGCCGACTCACCCCTCCACTTT.

This chain uses TRBV7-2 with TRBJ1-2; D uncertain. The V end was cut by 7 bases, the J end by 3 bases, with 18 bases between. The CDR3 totals 15 residues. Germline V lookup: CDR1 SGHTA, CDR2 FQGNSA. CDR3 DNA sequence: TGTGCCAGCACCCTATACTCCAGAACCTACTATGGCTACACCTTC. Protein product: CASTLYSRTYYGYTF.

The chain uses TRBV5-1 and TRBJ2-3; TRBD2 agrees at 12 bases. CDR3 length: 16 amino acids. J lost 2 bases, V lost 4 bases, and 5 bases had no gene match. Germline assignment: CDR1 SGHRS and CDR2 YFSETQ. The CDR3: CASSPRTSGTTDTQYF. CDR3 nucleotide sequence: TGCGCCAGCAGCCCCCGGACTAGCGGGACCACAGATACGCAGTATTTT.

V gene TRBV5-1 combines with J gene TRBJ1-5; no clear D. Germline V lookup: CDR1 SGHRS, CDR2 YFSETQ. This CDR3 is built from 14 residues. Trimming pared 4 bases from V and 0 bases from J, leaving 8 bases between. In nucleotides, the CDR3 is TGCGCCAGCAGCGTTGGGGTTAGCAATCAGCCCCAGCATTTT. Protein product: CASSVGVSNQPQHF.

This clone was detected a few times. The gene calls are TRBV4-3 and TRBJ2-2; 7 bases agree with TRBD1. This CDR3 contains 17 residues. Germline assignment: CDR1 LGHNA and CDR2 YSLEER. V was pared by 3 bases and J by 0 bases, with 7 bases of the junction left unmatched. The CDR3: CASSQVFRGPNTGELFF. DNA of the CDR3: TGCGCCAGCAGCCAGGTCTTTAGGGGGCCGAACACCGGGGAGCTGTTTTTT.

This clone was detected only a few times. The rearrangement uses TRBV10-3 and TRBJ2-2; no reliable D call. This CDR3 has 15 residues. Germline CDR1 and CDR2: ENHRY and SYGVKD. V was pared by 0 bases and J by 2 bases, with 7 bases between. The CDR3 DNA is TGTGCCATCAGTGAGTCAAGACAAAACACCGGGGAGCTGTTTTTT. Its protein product is CAISESRQNTGELFF.

The rearrangement links TRBV7-8 to TRBJ2-3; D not certain. This CDR3 contains 10 residues. Germline V gives CDR1 SGHVS, CDR2 FQNEAQ. V lost 6 bases and J lost 5, with 3 bases in between. The CDR3, as DNA: TGTGCCAGCAGTAAAGATACGCAGTATTTT. This encodes CASSKDTQYF.

V usage is TRBV28 and J usage is TRBJ1-1; D remains ambiguous. The ends were cut back, 8 bases at V and 6 bases at J, with 19 bases in the middle. CDR3 length: 14 residues. Germline CDR1 and CDR2: MDHEN and SYDVKM. Here the CDR3 reads CASVEEGRSPEAFF. The CDR3 nucleotides are TGTGCCAGCGTCGAGGAGGGCAGATCTCCTGAAGCTTTCTTT.